The 28 T cell receptor beta chains listed next were all sequenced from one sample in a study of Ad26.COV2.S vaccination and SARS-CoV-2 variants. Regarding treatment: around 19 received Ad26.COV2.S at low or high dose, single or two shots; about 5 received placebo; per-sample allocation not given. Repertoires come from day 63 after the first vaccine or placebo injection. Method: immunoSEQ multiplex PCR; TCRdb's copy keeps in-frame clones and lacks some. The sample holds a few hundred thousand clones, roughly 86% seen once. The source material was peripheral blood, sampled in a trial of Ad26.COV2.S vaccine versus placebo. The receptors come from a person aged 18-60 years who received the Ad26.COV2.S COVID-19 vaccine or a placebo.

The chain joins TRBV19 to TRBJ2-6; D might be TRBD1 (6 bases). CDR3 size: 17 residues. CDR1 LNHDA and CDR2 SQIVND come from the germline V gene (reference sequence). Trimming left V 5 bases short and J 0 bases short, with 14 bases between. As DNA, the CDR3 is TGTGCCAGTAGTGGCCAGGGGTTACACTCTGGGGCCAACGTCCTGACTTTC. Amino acids: CASSGQGLHSGANVLTF.

This clone appeared many times. The V call is TRBV4-1, the J call TRBJ2-7; D is unresolved. Germline CDR1 and CDR2: MGHRA and YSYEKL. The CDR3 is 13 residues long. The V and J ends lost 0 bases and 6 bases respectively, with 9 bases between them. CDR3 nucleotides: TGCGCCAGCAGCCAAGAGGGGTCCGCCGAGCAGTACTTC. This codes for CASSQEGSAEQYF.

The chain links TRBV19 to TRBJ2-3; the D gene is possibly TRBD1 (5 bases). The CDR3 contains 14 residues. The V gene lost 7 bases and the J gene lost 5 bases, with 16 bases spanning the gap. Germline loops: CDR1 LNHDA, CDR2 SQIVND (reference sequence). The CDR3 nucleotides read TGTGCCAGTAATTTCGGCGGAAGGGGAGATACGCAGTATTTT. This encodes CASNFGGRGDTQYF.

The V gene is TRBV7-9, the J gene TRBJ2-2; weak D call: TRBD2 (6 bases). Germline CDR1 and CDR2: SEHNR and FQNEAQ (reference sequence). V was cut by 5 bases and J by 4 bases, with 17 bases left in between. This CDR3 has 16 amino acids. The CDR3 is CASSLDYPGPTGELFF. The CDR3 region has the DNA TGTGCCAGCAGCCTGGACTACCCCGGTCCCACCGGGGAGCTGTTTTTT.

V gene TRBV12-3 or TRBV12-4 combines with J gene TRBJ2-7, with D perhaps matching TRBD1 or TRBD2 (5 bases each). With 6 bases removed from V and 5 bases from J, the gap between germline ends came to 14 bases. CDR3 size: 13 residues. This chain's CDR3 is CASRPGTRHEQYF. The CDR3 DNA is TGTGCCAGCAGACCTGGGACGCGGCACGAGCAGTACTTC.

This clone came up once. The gene calls are TRBV6-4 and TRBJ1-1; D might be TRBD1 (6 bases). The CDR3 is 12 amino acids. The V end was cut by 1 base, the J end by 10 bases, with 10 bases between. From germline, CDR1 is MRHNA and CDR2 SNTAGT. The CDR3 DNA reads TGTGCCAGCAGTGACTTGGGGGGGGCAGCTTTCTTT. Its translation: CASSDLGGAAFF.

In nucleotides, the CDR3 is TGTGCCAGCAGCCAAGACGCCAGATCCTACGAGCAGTACTTC. Translated, it gives CASSQDARSYEQYF. The J gene is TRBJ2-7, the V gene TRBV3-1 (or the pseudogene TRBV3-2), with unresolved D. The germline V and J ends were trimmed by 0 bases and 1 base, with 7 bases remaining between them. The CDR3 runs to 14 residues. CDR1 is LGHDT, CDR2 YNNKEL, per germline (reference sequence).

This rearrangement joins TRBV3-1 (or the pseudogene TRBV3-2) to TRBJ1-6; D gene ambiguous. Looked up from germline, CDR1 is LGHDT and CDR2 is YNNKEL (reference sequence). The V and J ends lost 4 bases and 2 bases respectively, with 6 bases between them. CDR3 length: 14 amino acids. The CDR3: CASSPDPYNSPLHF. As DNA, the CDR3 is TGTGCCAGCAGCCCTGACCCCTATAATTCACCCCTCCACTTT.

This sequence joins TRBV7-2 and TRBJ1-3, with 7 bases matching TRBD1. The V gene's germline CDR1 is SGHTA and CDR2 FQGNSA. This CDR3 contains 13 residues. V lost 2 bases, J lost 8 bases, and 3 bases stayed unmatched. CDR3 nucleotides: TGTGCCAGCAGCTTACGACAGGGAGACACCATATATTTT. Its translation is CASSLRQGDTIYF. Drawing the rest from reference TRBV7-2 and TRBJ1-3, the complete variable domain is GAGVSQSPSNKVTEKGKDVELRCDPISGHTALYWYRQSLGQGLEFLIYFQGNSAPDKSGLPSDRFSAERTGGSVSTLTIQRTQQEDSAVYLCASSLRQGDTIYFGEGSWLTVV.

The CDR3 sequence: CAWTPGRSTDTQYF. CDR3 bases: TGTGCCTGGACCCCGGGTCGCAGCACAGATACGCAGTATTTT. V is TRBV30 and J is TRBJ2-3, with D unclear. The germline V and J ends were trimmed by 4 bases and 0 bases, with 11 bases remaining between them. Germline V lookup: CDR1 GTSNPN, CDR2 SVGIG (reference sequence). CDR3 length equals 14 residues.

This chain uses TRBV15 with TRBJ2-1, with D perhaps matching TRBD2 (5 bases). Looked up from germline, CDR1 is LNHNV and CDR2 is YYDKDF (reference sequence). The CDR3 sequence is 14 residues long. Trimming shortened V by 4 bases and J by 13 bases, and 20 bases separated the two germline ends. The CDR3 bases are TGTGCCACCAGCACCCCCCGGGAAGAATTATCCCAGTTCTTC. This sequence encodes CATSTPREELSQFF.

J is TRBJ2-1 and V is TRBV20-1, with TRBD2 identical over 7 bases. This CDR3 region has 11 residues. The germline V gene encodes CDR1 DFQATT and CDR2 SNEGSKA (reference sequence). J was trimmed by 9 bases and V by 6 bases; bases with no gene match: 5. The CDR3 nucleotides read TGCAGTGCGGGAGGGCCTAGTGAGCAGTTCTTC. As protein: CSAGGPSEQFF.

The rearrangement joins TRBV7-9 to TRBJ2-4, with D perhaps matching TRBD1 or TRBD2 (6 bases each). Germline V gives CDR1 SEHNR, CDR2 FQNEAQ (reference sequence). The CDR3 runs to 15 residues. V dropped 5 bases and J dropped 5 bases, with 16 bases sitting between them. In nucleotides, the CDR3 is TGTGCCAGCAGCCCGAGCGGGCCAGGGGAAAACATTCAGTACTTC. Translation: CASSPSGPGENIQYF. Complete variable domain (other parts from reference TRBV7-9 and TRBJ2-4): DTGVSQNPRHKITKRGQNVTFRCDPISEHNRLYWYRQTLGQGPEFLTYFQNEAQLEKSRLLSDRFSAERPKGSFSTLEIQRTEQGDSAMYLCASSPSGPGENIQYFGAGTRLSVL.

This clone has just a few counts. The genes are TRBV5-1 and TRBJ1-6; tentatively, D is TRBD1 (5 bases). Per the germline V gene, CDR1 is SGHRS and CDR2 is YFSETQ. This CDR3 has 15 residues. Trimming left V 0 bases short and J 10 bases short, with 14 bases between. CDR3: CASSLATGVGSPLHF. The CDR3 DNA reads TGCGCCAGCAGCTTGGCCACGGGGGTCGGGTCACCCCTCCACTTT.

The rearrangement uses TRBV7-8 and TRBJ1-1, with TRBD1 as a possible D gene (5 bases). The germline V and J ends were trimmed by 5 bases and 1 base, with 11 bases remaining between them. The CDR3 totals 14 residues. The germline gives CDR1 SGHVS, CDR2 FQNEAQ. As DNA, the CDR3 is TGTGCCAGCAGCCCCGGGGACGGGAACACTGAAGCTTTCTTT. Protein: CASSPGDGNTEAFF.

In DNA, the CDR3 is TGTGCCACCAAAGCCAGCCGGGCTTCGGGCTACACCTTC. This gives the protein CATKASRASGYTF. This chain uses TRBV6-5 with TRBJ1-2, with no clear D. V lost 10 bases and J lost 8, with 20 bases in between. The V gene's germline CDR1 is MNHEY and CDR2 SVGAGI. CDR3 size: 13 residues.

V and J are TRBV19 and TRBJ2-7; D could derive from TRBD1 or TRBD2 (6 bases each). This CDR3 has 13 amino acids. The V gene lost 10 bases and the J gene lost 5 bases, with 18 bases spanning the gap. CDR1 is LNHDA, CDR2 SQIVND, per germline (reference sequence). The chain's CDR3 is CATRIGGLDEQYF. The CDR3 coding sequence is TGTGCCACCCGGATAGGGGGGCTTGACGAGCAGTACTTC.

This clone was seen just once. The V gene is TRBV24-1, the J gene TRBJ2-1, with TRBD1 identical over 10 bases. CDR1 KGHDR and CDR2 SFDVKD come from the germline V gene. Trimming at V came to 7 bases and at J to 5 bases, leaving 4 bases not matched to a gene. CDR3 length: 14 residues. CDR3 region: CATRGTGADNEQFF. The CDR3 nucleotides are TGTGCCACCAGGGGGACAGGGGCGGACAATGAGCAGTTCTTC.

This clone was found once. The J gene is TRBJ1-1, the V gene TRBV28; 10 bases map to TRBD1. Germline assignment: CDR1 MDHEN and CDR2 SYDVKM. After removal of 6 bases from V and 5 bases from J, the junction contained 9 bases not matched to a gene. The CDR3 consists of 15 residues. The CDR3 bases are TGTGCCAGCAGAGGGACAGGGGAGGTTTGGACTGAAGCTTTCTTT. Encoded protein: CASRGTGEVWTEAFF.

The V gene is TRBV19, the J gene TRBJ1-5, with 7 bases aligning to TRBD1. The germline gives CDR1 LNHDA, CDR2 SQIVND (reference sequence). The CDR3 has 13 residues. V shed 7 bases and J 4 bases; nucleotides not matched to a gene: 4. The CDR3 nucleotides are TGTGCCAGTAAGGGACAGCAAAATCAGCCCCAGCATTTT. Translation gives CASKGQQNQPQHF.

The rearrangement uses TRBV5-8 and TRBJ2-3; possible D gene TRBD2, 5 bases. The CDR3 extends over 15 amino acids. Trimming removed 2 bases at V and 0 bases at J, with 10 bases between. Per the germline V gene, CDR1 is SGHTS and CDR2 is YDEGEE. CDR3 DNA sequence: TGTGCCAGCAGCTTTATGTGGAGGAGCACAGATACGCAGTATTTT. This translates into CASSFMWRSTDTQYF.

The J gene is TRBJ1-6, the V gene TRBV5-5; no clear D. Trimming removed 2 bases from V and 9 bases from J, with 15 bases in between. CDR3 length: 15 residues. From germline, CDR1 is SGHKS and CDR2 YYEKEE (reference sequence). The CDR3 nucleotides are TGTGCCAGCAGCTTTATTTATGGTCCAGGTTCACCCCTCCACTTT. It translates to CASSFIYGPGSPLHF.

The V gene is TRBV5-4, the J gene TRBJ1-2, with 7 bases lining up with TRBD1. Germline values: CDR1 SGHNT, CDR2 YYREEE (reference sequence). CDR3 size: 14 residues. The ends lost 4 bases at V and 7 bases at J; junction bases unmatched: 10. This CDR3 is CASSTRDRGGGYTF. The DNA of the CDR3 is TGTGCCAGCAGCACCCGGGACAGAGGTGGTGGCTACACCTTC. The full variable domain, in which reference TRBV5-4 and TRBJ1-2 provide the parts outside the CDR3, is ETGVTQSPTHLIKTRGQQVTLRCSSQSGHNTVSWYQQALGQGPQFIFQYYREEENGRGNFPPRFSGLQFPNYSSELNVNALELDDSALYLCASSTRDRGGGYTFGSGTRLTVV.

This clone was detected only once. The CDR3: CSAERGEQFF. DNA for the CDR3: TGCAGTGCGGAGCGGGGGGAGCAGTTCTTC. The chain employs TRBV20-1 and TRBJ2-1; 8 bases align to TRBD2. V was pared by 6 bases and J by 10 bases, with 2 bases of the junction left unmatched. Germline CDR1 DFQATT, CDR2 SNEGSKA (reference sequence). The CDR3 has 10 residues.

This chain uses TRBV7-9 with TRBJ2-1; D is unresolved. Trimming removed 4 bases at V and 6 bases at J, with 7 bases between. The CDR3 is 12 residues long. CDR1 and CDR2 (germline): SEHNR, FQNEAQ (reference sequence). The CDR3 is CASSSLGNEQFF. CDR3 nucleotide sequence: TGTGCCAGCAGCTCACTCGGCAATGAGCAGTTCTTC. Together with reference TRBV7-9 and TRBJ2-1, the CDR3 gives the full variable domain: DTGVSQNPRHKITKRGQNVTFRCDPISEHNRLYWYRQTLGQGPEFLTYFQNEAQLEKSRLLSDRFSAERPKGSFSTLEIQRTEQGDSAMYLCASSSLGNEQFFGPGTRLTVL.

V and J are TRBV6-1 and TRBJ2-1, with TRBD2 matching 11 bases. The CDR3 contains 15 residues. Germline CDR1 and CDR2: MNHNS and SASEGT. V trimming: 2 bases; J trimming: 6 bases; junction bases outside the gene matches: 3. The CDR3 region is CASSERSGRANEQFF. The CDR3 DNA is TGTGCCAGCAGTGAACGTAGCGGGAGGGCCAATGAGCAGTTCTTC.

The chain combines TRBV6-5 with TRBJ1-2, with D perhaps TRBD1 (5 bases). The length of the CDR3 is 14 residues. Looked up from germline, CDR1 is MNHEY and CDR2 is SVGAGI. Trimming stripped 7 bases from V and 1 base from J, with 13 bases between. CDR3 loop: CASTPTVFNYGYTF. CDR3 DNA: TGTGCCAGCACCCCGACAGTTTTTAACTATGGCTACACCTTC.

This rearrangement joins TRBV10-2 to TRBJ2-7, with 13 nucleotides matching TRBD2. This CDR3 contains 17 residues. V shed 0 bases, J shed 3 bases, and the junction held 5 bases outside the gene matches. The germline V gene encodes CDR1 WSHSY and CDR2 SAAADI. CDR3 coding DNA: TGCGCCAGCAGTGAGTCACCCGGGACTAGCGGGAACTACGAGCAGTACTTC. Protein: CASSESPGTSGNYEQYF.